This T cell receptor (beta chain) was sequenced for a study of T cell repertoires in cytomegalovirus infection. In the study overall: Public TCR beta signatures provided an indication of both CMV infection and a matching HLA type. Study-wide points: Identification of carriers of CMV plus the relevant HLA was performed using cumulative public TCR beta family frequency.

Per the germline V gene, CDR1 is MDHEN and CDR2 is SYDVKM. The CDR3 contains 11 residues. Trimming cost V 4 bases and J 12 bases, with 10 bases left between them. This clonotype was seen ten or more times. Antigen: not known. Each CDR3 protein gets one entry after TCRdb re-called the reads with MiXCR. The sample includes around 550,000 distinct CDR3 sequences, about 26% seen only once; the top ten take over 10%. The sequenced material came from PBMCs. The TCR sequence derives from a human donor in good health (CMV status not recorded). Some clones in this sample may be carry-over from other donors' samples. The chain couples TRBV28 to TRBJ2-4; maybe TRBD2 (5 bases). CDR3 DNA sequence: TGTGCCAGCAGTTCCCGGGGAGATCAGTACTTC. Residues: CASSSRGDQYF.